The 13 T cell receptor beta chains below all came from one sample that was sequenced in a study of shared clonotypes between healthy human individuals. CD8 cells classed as naive were CD45RO-negative and positively selected for CCR7, excluding terminally differentiated effector memory CD45RA+ cells. Produced via immunoSEQ multiplex PCR; TCRdb's table is partial and in-frame only. The sample consists of around 1.9 million clones, just under 95% of them appearing once. Material: naive CD8+ T cells from PBMCs. The receptors derive from a man younger than 35 in good health. Some clones in this sample may be carry-over from other donors' samples.

The count of this clone is one. The chain carries TRBV7-2 and TRBJ1-2, with 9 bases that match TRBD1. V was clipped by 5 bases and J by 7 bases; unmatched bases: 5. This CDR3 contains 13 residues. Germline V gives CDR1 SGHTA, CDR2 FQGNSA. The CDR3 reads CASSDGTGPGYTF. The CDR3 DNA is TGTGCCAGCAGCGACGGGACAGGGCCTGGCTACACCTTC.

A note on this clone: Other DNA sequences in the sample encode the same CDR3. The chain combines TRBV4-1 with TRBJ1-2; 8 nucleotides align to TRBD1. Germline CDR1 is MGHRA and CDR2 is YSYEKL. V lost 4 bases and J lost 1; bases outside the gene matches: 5. The CDR3 is 15 amino acids. CDR3 DNA: TGCGCCAGCAGCCCCAGGACAGGGAATAACTATGGCTACACCTTC. It translates to CASSPRTGNNYGYTF.

The V gene is TRBV7-9, the J gene TRBJ2-7; D might be TRBD2 (5 bases). The V gene's germline CDR1 is SEHNR and CDR2 FQNEAQ (reference sequence). V lost 5 bases to trimming and J lost 7 bases, with 12 bases between them. This CDR3 region has 12 residues. In DNA form, the CDR3 reads TGTGCCAGCAGCCTTCCGACGGGGGAGCAGTACTTC. Translating it yields CASSLPTGEQYF.

Worth noting for this clone: Other DNA sequences in this sample translate to the same CDR3. J is TRBJ2-7 and V is TRBV27; weak D call: TRBD2 (6 bases). The CDR3 extends over 14 amino acids. Germline V gene sequence: CDR1 MNHEY, CDR2 SMNVEV (reference sequence). Trimming removed 3 bases at V and 0 bases at J, with 9 bases between. In DNA, the CDR3 is TGTGCCAGCAGTTTTAGCGGACACTCCTACGAGCAGTACTTC. Translated: CASSFSGHSYEQYF.

CDR3 bases: TGTGCCAGCAGTGGAAACTCCCCGACTAGCGGGGCTTACGAGCAGTACTTC. This codes for CASSGNSPTSGAYEQYF. The chain carries TRBV25-1 and TRBJ2-7; 11 bases match TRBD2. Trimming cost V 4 bases and J 4 bases; bases outside gene matches: 12. This CDR3 is built from 17 residues. The germline CDR1 and CDR2 sequences are MGHDK and SYGVNS.

This clone showed up just once. This chain joins TRBV15 and TRBJ2-7, with D tentatively TRBD2 (6 bases). Germline CDR1 and CDR2: LNHNV and YYDKDF (reference sequence). This CDR3 is built from 15 residues. V shed 0 bases and J shed 5 bases, with 14 bases lying between them. CDR3 coding DNA: TGTGCCACCAGCAGAGAGTCGGGAGCGTTCGACGAGCAGTACTTC. It is translated as CATSRESGAFDEQYF.

V is TRBV6-5 and J is TRBJ1-5; TRBD1 might be the D (6 bases). This CDR3 is built from 14 residues. V lost 5 bases and J 0 bases, leaving 8 bases between the germline ends. The germline V gene has CDR1 MNHEY and CDR2 SVGAGI. CDR3 sequence: CASSDRPSNQPQHF. For the CDR3, the DNA is TGTGCCAGCAGTGACAGGCCTAGCAATCAGCCCCAGCATTTT.

V gene TRBV6-5 combines with J gene TRBJ2-7; D ambiguous. Germline V CDR1 and CDR2: MNHEY, SVGAGI. CDR3 length equals 14 residues. The V gene lost 0 bases and the J gene lost 7 bases, with 13 bases spanning the gap. CDR3 residues: CASSYSGYAWEQYF. CDR3 DNA: TGTGCCAGCAGTTACTCGGGGTATGCGTGGGAGCAGTACTTC.

The chain is built from TRBV7-2 and TRBJ2-7, with D uncertain. Trimming removed 5 bases from V and 4 bases from J, with 15 bases in between. The CDR3 has 14 residues. Germline V CDR1 and CDR2: SGHTA, FQGNSA. CDR3 sequence: CASSKRGQKYEQYF. The CDR3 DNA reads as TGTGCCAGCAGCAAACGCGGTCAGAAATACGAGCAGTACTTC.

This clone was recorded once. The chain joins TRBV27 to TRBJ2-7, with TRBD1 as a possible D gene (7 bases). Germline V gives CDR1 MNHEY, CDR2 SMNVEV (reference sequence). Trimming took 2 bases from V and 6 from J, leaving 26 bases between them. CDR3 length equals 18 residues. The CDR3 protein is CASSLRGAQGGPWGEQYF. The CDR3 nucleotides are TGTGCCAGCAGTTTAAGGGGAGCCCAGGGGGGCCCGTGGGGCGAGCAGTACTTC.

This clone was seen just once. Other DNA sequences within the sample encode an identical CDR3. The CDR3 reads CASSLGPSNEQFF. CDR3 nucleotides: TGCGCCAGCAGCCTCGGACCGAGCAATGAGCAGTTCTTC. The J gene is TRBJ2-1, the V gene TRBV5-1; D is unresolved. The V gene's germline CDR1 is SGHRS and CDR2 YFSETQ. The ends were cut back, 4 bases at V and 6 bases at J, with 11 bases in the middle. CDR3 length equals 13 residues.

This clone was seen once. This chain connects TRBV11-2 to TRBJ2-7; D is perhaps TRBD1 (6 bases). This CDR3 spans 14 amino acids. CDR1 is SGHAT and CDR2 is FQNNGV in the germline V gene. Trimming removed 5 bases at V and 3 bases at J, with 14 bases between. The DNA of the CDR3 is TGTGCCAGCAGCCCCTTCAGGGGTAACTACGAGCAGTACTTC. It specifies CASSPFRGNYEQYF.

V gene TRBV4-1 combines with J gene TRBJ2-1, with D possibly matching TRBD1 (6 bases). The CDR3 is 16 amino acids. V lost 1 base, J lost 7 bases, and 17 bases lay in between. Germline V gives CDR1 MGHRA, CDR2 YSYEKL. The CDR3 loop reads CASSQGLAPQGNEQFF. In nucleotides, the CDR3 is TGCGCCAGCAGCCAAGGCCTAGCTCCTCAGGGGAATGAGCAGTTCTTC.